This TCR beta chain comes out of a study of blood T cell repertoires in COVID-19. The CDR3 runs 16 residues. Trimming pared 6 bases from V and 10 bases from J, leaving 22 bases between. From germline, CDR1 is SNHLY and CDR2 FYNNEI. TCRdb's copy holds only in-frame clones and misses some; the assay was immunoSEQ multiplex PCR. The sample holds around 220,000 clones; about nine tenths are singletons and the top ten take roughly 6.3%. Source material: PBMCs or T cells enriched from blood (not recorded which). This chain joins TRBV2 and TRBJ1-6; D is perhaps TRBD1 (6 bases). The clonotype comes from a woman aged 25 to 39 with acute COVID-19. DNA of the CDR3: TGTGCCAGCAGGGGGAGCGGGGGCGCGATTTTCTCACCCCTCCACTTT. It yields the protein CASRGSGGAIFSPLHF.